A selection of T cell receptor beta chains follows, all from one sample in a study of technical replicates of blood from a handful of donors. Profiled with immunoSEQ multiplex PCR; TCRdb holds only in-frame clones, not every one. The data hold 55,000 to 85,000 clones, with 95% to 97% observed a single time. Material for sequencing was T cells isolated from PBMCs. The receptors come from a human donor in good health. The CDR3 runs from the conserved cysteine through the conserved F or W. The D gene is left open where the match is weak. Clone size, where shown, is once, few, many, or a class for clones that have expanded.

once	TRBD2	TRBJ2-7	14	TRBV7-2	CASSLPGTRGEQYF	TGTGCCAGCAGCTTACCCGGGACTAGAGGCGAGCAGTACTTC
.	.	TRBJ1-3	14	TRBV11-2	CASSLHRSGNTIYF	TGTGCCAGCAGCTTACACCGGTCCGGAAACACCATATATTTT
.	TRBD1	TRBJ1-5	13	TRBV19	CASTTGGGQPQHF	TGTGCCAGTACGACAGGGGGCGGTCAGCCCCAGCATTTT
.	.	TRBJ2-3	14	TRBV4-2	CASSQVSASAPESF	TGTGCCAGCAGCCAAGTATCAGCGTCGGCGCCGGAGTCATTT
.	TRBD2	TRBJ2-5	14	TRBV5-1	CASSQGLAGETQYF	TGCGCCAGCAGCCAGGGACTAGCGGGAGAGACCCAGTACTTC
.	TRBD2	TRBJ2-5	15	TRBV5-6	CASRLLAGDTETQYF	TGTGCCAGCCGACTACTAGCGGGAGACACAGAGACCCAGTACTTC
.	TRBD1	TRBJ2-7	12	TRBV2	CARQGQGGEQYF	TGTGCCAGGCAGGGACAGGGAGGCGAGCAGTACTTC
.	.	TRBJ2-2	13	TRBV9	CASSQDYTGELFF	TGTGCCAGCAGCCAGGACTACACCGGGGAGCTGTTTTTT
.	TRBD2	TRBJ2-1	14	TRBV15	CATDLAGGSNEQFF	TGTGCCACAGATCTAGCGGGAGGAAGTAATGAGCAGTTCTTC
once	.	TRBJ2-1	14	TRBV5-1	CASSLDGSNNEQFF	TGCGCCAGCAGCTTGGACGGGAGTAACAATGAGCAGTTCTTC
.	.	TRBJ2-7	14	TRBV7-9	CASSLLEYSYEQYF	TGTGCCAGCAGCTTACTAGAGTACTCCTACGAGCAGTACTTC
.	TRBD2	TRBJ2-1	12	TRBV6-6	CASSWGEGEQFF	TGTGCCAGCAGTTGGGGGGAGGGTGAGCAGTTCTTC
.	.	TRBJ2-1	14	TRBV29-1	CSVVRWRGYNEQFF	TGCAGCGTTGTGCGTTGGCGGGGCTACAATGAGCAGTTCTTC
.	.	TRBJ2-3	14	TRBV6-1	CASRPGFSTDTQYF	TGTGCCAGCAGGCCAGGGTTTAGCACAGATACGCAGTATTTT
.	.	TRBJ2-2	12	TRBV29-1	CSACREAGELFF	TGCAGCGCCTGCAGGGAAGCCGGGGAGCTGTTTTTT
once	.	TRBJ1-1	12	TRBV11-3	CASSQDSTEAFF	TGTGCCAGCAGCCAAGACAGCACTGAAGCTTTCTTT
.	TRBD2	TRBJ2-5	18	TRBV4-3	CASSQEWASGGGKETQYF	TGCGCCAGCAGCCAAGAGTGGGCTAGCGGTGGAGGTAAAGAGACCCAGTACTTC
once	.	TRBJ2-3	13	TRBV6-1	CASRTAATDTQYF	TGTGCCAGCAGGACTGCTGCCACAGATACGCAGTATTTT
.	TRBD2	TRBJ2-7	17	TRBV4-3	CASSPFPGGTSGYEQYF	TGCGCCAGCAGCCCTTTTCCTGGTGGGACTAGTGGCTACGAGCAGTACTTC
.	.	TRBJ2-7	12	TRBV27	CASSRDLYEQYF	TGTGCCAGCAGTCGGGACTTGTACGAGCAGTACTTC
.	.	TRBJ1-2	13	TRBV7-9	CASSPGQLYGYTF	TGTGCCAGCAGCCCTGGACAGCTCTATGGCTACACCTTC
.	.	TRBJ1-2	13	TRBV7-2	CASSPAPGWGYTF	TGTGCCAGCAGCCCGGCCCCAGGGTGGGGCTACACCTTC
.	.	TRBJ2-1	10	TRBV6-6	CATRTNEQFF	TGTGCCACCCGAACTAATGAGCAGTTCTTC
.	TRBD1	TRBJ2-1	15	TRBV27	CASSLRTGGYNEQFF	TGTGCCAGCAGTTTAAGGACAGGAGGATACAATGAGCAGTTCTTC
.	TRBD2	TRBJ2-3	15	TRBV6-1	CASSRIAGGTDTQYF	TGTGCCAGCAGTAGAATAGCGGGGGGCACAGATACGCAGTATTTT
.	TRBD1	TRBJ2-3	17	TRBV5-1	CASSLEGTGVPTDTQYF	TGCGCCAGCAGCTTGGAGGGGACAGGGGTCCCCACAGATACGCAGTATTTT
.	TRBD1	TRBJ2-5	15	TRBV5-6	CASSFGTGDLGTQYF	TGTGCCAGCAGCTTTGGGACAGGGGATCTCGGGACCCAGTACTTC
.	.	TRBJ1-2	15	TRBV27	CASSLSRRLNYGYTF	TGTGCCAGCAGTTTATCCCGCAGGCTTAACTATGGCTACACCTTC
.	TRBD1	TRBJ2-2	14	TRBV25-1	CASGPQGSGGELFF	TGTGCCAGCGGGCCACAGGGGTCAGGTGGGGAGCTGTTTTTT
.	TRBD1	TRBJ1-2	13	TRBV19	CATRGQGTYGYTF	TGTGCCACCAGGGGACAGGGGACCTATGGCTACACCTTC
.	.	TRBJ1-4	14	TRBV19	CASSMAVTNEKLFF	TGTGCCAGTAGTATGGCCGTGACTAATGAAAAACTGTTTTTT
.	TRBD2	TRBJ2-2	14	TRBV9	CASSGGLATGELFF	TGTGCCAGCAGCGGGGGACTAGCGACCGGGGAGCTGTTTTTT
once	.	TRBJ2-3	13	TRBV28	CATHRGSTDTQYF	TGTGCCACTCACAGAGGGAGCACAGATACGCAGTATTTT
.	.	TRBJ2-7	14	TRBV6-1	CASSGTIEGYEQYF	TGTGCCAGCAGTGGGACTATCGAGGGATACGAGCAGTACTTC
.	.	TRBJ1-4	15	TRBV29-1	CSVAPWEPTNEKLFF	TGCAGCGTTGCCCCTTGGGAGCCAACTAATGAAAAACTGTTTTTT
.	.	TRBJ2-1	14	TRBV7-3	CASSLTRDFNEQFF	TGTGCCAGCAGCTTAACACGGGACTTCAATGAGCAGTTCTTC
.	TRBD2	TRBJ2-1	15	TRBV5-8	CASSAGLGSFNEQFF	TGTGCCAGCAGCGCAGGACTAGGCTCTTTTAATGAGCAGTTCTTC
.	.	TRBJ2-7	15	TRBV27	CASSLSTDSSYEQYF	TGTGCCAGCAGTTTATCGACAGATTCCTCCTACGAGCAGTACTTC
.	TRBD2	TRBJ2-2	18	TRBV7-9	CASSSFRLAGKNTGELFF	TGTGCCAGCAGCTCCTTTAGACTAGCGGGGAAGAACACCGGGGAGCTGTTTTTT
.	TRBD1	TRBJ2-2	14	TRBV5-1	CASSGTVNTGELFF	TGCGCCAGCAGCGGGACAGTCAACACCGGGGAGCTGTTTTTT
.	TRBD2	TRBJ2-2	15	TRBV11-2	CASKRPSGITGELFF	TGTGCCAGCAAACGTCCTAGCGGAATCACCGGGGAGCTGTTTTTT
.	TRBD1	TRBJ1-1	12	TRBV29-1	CSVGQGDTEAFF	TGCAGCGTTGGACAGGGGGACACTGAAGCTTTCTTT
.	TRBD2	TRBJ2-1	19	TRBV30	CAWSVLSRGGSCSYNEQFF	TGTGCCTGGAGTGTTTTAAGTCGGGGCGGGAGCTGCTCCTACAATGAGCAGTTCTTC
.	TRBD1	TRBJ2-1	13	TRBV6-5	CASSYWTGGEQFF	TGTGCCAGCAGTTATTGGACAGGGGGTGAGCAGTTCTTC
.	TRBD2	TRBJ2-3	17	TRBV30	CAWAWGSTSGSTDTQYF	TGTGCCTGGGCCTGGGGGTCGACTAGCGGGAGCACAGATACGCAGTATTTT
.	TRBD1	TRBJ2-7	17	TRBV27	CASSLFYETTGENEQYF	TGTGCCAGCAGTTTATTTTACGAGACCACAGGGGAGAACGAGCAGTACTTC
.	TRBD2	TRBJ2-7	17	TRBV15	CATSRASTSGLFHEQYF	TGTGCCACCAGCAGAGCTTCGACTAGCGGCCTTTTCCACGAGCAGTACTTC
.	.	TRBJ1-1	15	TRBV7-9	CASSSRGGKNTEAFF	TGTGCCAGCAGCTCAAGGGGGGGAAAGAACACTGAAGCTTTCTTT
few	TRBD2	TRBJ2-3	12	TRBV27	CASSPSGLAQYF	TGTGCCAGCAGCCCCTCGGGACTAGCTCAGTATTTT
.	TRBD1	TRBJ1-5	14	TRBV5-6	CASSLSRGHQPQHF	TGTGCCAGCAGCTTGAGTAGGGGGCATCAGCCCCAGCATTTT
.	.	TRBJ2-7	12	TRBV11-2	CASSLVSYEQYF	TGTGCCAGCAGCCTCGTATCCTACGAGCAGTACTTC
.	.	TRBJ1-2	13	TRBV6-5	CASSYQQGIGYTF	TGTGCCAGCAGTTACCAGCAGGGAATCGGCTACACCTTC
.	.	TRBJ2-7	13	TRBV5-4	CASSLRSSYEQYF	TGTGCCAGCAGCTTAAGGAGCTCCTACGAGCAGTACTTC